This TCR beta chain was recorded in a study of shared clonotypes between healthy human individuals (dated by TCRdb to the early 2020s). Regarding the complete study: The cohort comprised a couple of women and a few men aged 18 to 49 years. For each donor, three plates each were used for CD4 naive and CD4 memory, two plates were used for CD8 naive, and one plate was used for CD8 memory. Per donor, leukapheresis produced somewhere between about 0.85 and 8.9 billion PBMCs. Libraries were prepared and TCR repertoires were sequenced by different laboratories using diverse techniques, in order to increase sequencing depth and limit assay-specific biases. To estimate repertoire size and how much clonotypes are shared between individuals, the study performed deep sequencing of blood TCR repertoires from a few healthy adults.

Paper-wide results and their limitations: Even with the large sequencing depth, rarefaction of the sorted-subset datasets indicated that sequencing was incomplete. Pairwise subsampling indicated that sequencing depth was expected to affect the degree of clonotype sharing among donors. Because the study included a small number of donors, the genetic and exposure-history diversity represented was limited. Compared with non-shared clonotypes, clonotypes shared by all four sorted-subset donors had higher generation probabilities. Sampling was restricted to blood, and TCR repertoires in tissue are likely to differ from TCR repertoires in blood. Estimated clonotype richness was generally larger for naive than for memory subsets. Sharing across several donors was observed for around 5% of naive CD4, less than 4% of naive CD8, 2% to 2.5% of memory CD4, and roughly 0.4% of memory CD8 clonotypes.

TCR CDR3 regions were amplified from genomic DNA by multiplex PCR using the deep immunoSEQ assay. Extracted genomic DNA from each cell subset was distributed evenly across all wells of several immunoSEQ 96-well plates, and each plate was treated as a replicate. For sorted subsets, approximately 200 ng of genomic DNA, equivalent to around 29,000 T cell genomes, went into each replicate PCR. The purified libraries were quantified using a Qubit 3.0 fluorometer, sized with a Bioanalyzer 2100, and then quantified again using the KAPA Library Quantification kit. A separate single-read 150-cycle Illumina NextSeq 550 flow cell was used to sequence each immunoSEQ 96-well plate. The authors' pipeline ran thus. Because the immunoSEQ output included only junctional sequences and no quality scores, the filtering could not be the same as the filtering used for full-length reads. To assign V/J genes and CDR3, sequences were annotated using PyIR, a Python wrapper for IgBLAST v1.9, with IMGT germline references. Reads were filtered out if the reads had weak V/J assignments (E-value above 1e-6), no CDR3, stop codons, out-of-frame junctions, or ambiguous translated residues. V3J clonotypes were defined as sequences sharing an identical inferred V gene, J gene, and CDR3 amino acid sequence. To compute the percentage overlap between repertoires, the number of shared unique clonotypes was divided by the size of the smaller repertoire. Richness of each repertoire was evaluated using RTK rarefaction, the Chao1 estimator, and Recon v2.1 estimates of unobserved clonotypes. OLGA was used to compute generation probabilities for all TCRbeta clonotypes that the gDNA method yielded from several donors. TCRdb retrieved this table from immuneACCESS and kept in-frame rearrangements only. Not all clones are present; in checked studies, unresolved V genes account for under half, and no reason is known for the remainder. Clone size and V and J calls were adopted from that table, with D and trimming inferred from the DNA. In this sample the table shows 2 million to 2.5 million clones, roughly 94% of which occur a single time. Under 0.15% of the sample goes to the ten largest clones.

As concerns this clone: Its antigen remains undetermined. Per-base qualities were not stored, and no clone one base away is much larger.

The donors were healthy, HIV-negative adults with no recently reported acute infections or vaccinations. Every donor was a Caucasian adult residing in Nashville, Tennessee, USA. CD4+ T cells were enriched by magnetic negative selection, after which naive cells were positively selected on CD45RA and the negative fraction was taken as the memory subset. Blood was obtained by leukapheresis, after which PBMCs were separated by Ficoll-Histopaque density gradient centrifugation and cryopreserved in liquid nitrogen vapor phase. Analytical flow cytometry was used to check the purity and quantity of each magnetically sorted T cell population. Each sorted fraction had its genomic DNA isolated and then quantified by UV absorbance on a Nanodrop 2000c. The sequence came from a man aged 18 to 30 in good health. Sequencing was performed on naive CD4+ T cells sorted from blood. The sample's cell subset or site, from its label and the paper: CD45RA+ positively selected.

DNA sequence: TGTGCCAGCTCACCTACCAGGGTGGACATTCAGTACTTC. Its translation reads: CASSPTRVDIQYF. This chain joins TRBV18 to TRBJ2-4, with TRBD1 tentatively as D gene (5 bases match). The germline V gene gives CDR1 as KGHSH and CDR2 as LQKENI. Taken from cysteine to phenylalanine, the CDR3 has 13 residues. The CDR3 DNA has 39 bases and is translated from base 1. At the junction V is shortened by 3 bases and J by 8 bases, with 11 bases in between.